This T cell receptor (beta chain) was found in a study of cytomegalovirus exposure and HLA in healthy donors (dated by TCRdb to 2016 to 2017). Describing the broader study: An earlier analysis of some 550 of the donors reported roughly 300 Gb of sequence data and some 120 million unique TCR beta sequences from about 180 million T cells. Both class I and class II loci were covered by HLA typing, at four-digit resolution. All discovery cohort repertoires had been generated on a single sequencing platform. Typing coverage differed by locus: A, B, C, DRB1 and DQB1 were typed in about 620-640 donors, DQA1 in around 500, DPA1 in 600 to 610, and DPB1 in around 440. A separate validation cohort of some 130 different subjects was used in addition to the approximately 640-subject first cohort. The aim of the study was to test whether cataloging public T cell receptors could identify signatures of past pathogen exposure. Because of strong linkage in the cohort, five DR-DQ haplotypes were treated as single units for association and clustering. The genetic ancestry cluster associated with self-reported Caucasian donors included about 81% of the 398 genotyped donors. Donor age, sex, ethnicity and CMV serostatus were compiled together with the repertoire data. High-throughput TCR immunosequencing, statistical association of individual TCRs with disease status, and machine learning were combined to predict cytomegalovirus infection status. To study patterns of TCR occurrence, a later analysis re-analyzed previously published TCR beta repertoires from 666 donors and added high-resolution HLA genotyping. The later analysis used no new phenotypic data to find candidate immune exposures, relying instead on TCR beta sequences and their occurrence across donors. In an earlier analysis of around 540 of the donors, high-throughput TCR beta sequencing was used to judge whether each TCR beta V gene segment behaved as functional or pseudogenic. Across around 400 genotyped donors of the cohort, an average of about 240,000 unique TCR beta nucleotide sequences per donor were sequenced, and roughly 20% of those sequences were non-productive. Around 320 gigabases of sequencing data and 70 million to 100 million unique TCR sequences were included in an early release covering around 650 HLA-typed donors. Using immunosequencing, the study profiled T cell repertoires from 666 subjects and related those repertoires to cytomegalovirus serostatus. A later genetic analysis used genome-wide SNP genotypes for about 65% of the 666 donors, treating that subset as a discovery cohort.

Libraries were prepared through the immunoSEQ multiplex PCR assay. For the multiplex PCR, a mixture combining 60 forward primers for TCR Vbeta segments and 13 reverse primers for TCR Jbeta segments was used. The CDR3 region of rearranged TCR beta genes was amplified from genomic DNA with a multiplex PCR assay. Amplified TCR beta libraries were sequenced as 87-base-pair reads on the Illumina HiSeq System. The study's own analysis went as follows. In a later analysis, 70 million to 95 million unique TCR beta chains were counted across the 500 to 850 repertoires, and approximately 11 million of these chains were shared by at least two donors. Raw reads were error-corrected and collapsed into unique sequences with a nearest-neighbor algorithm that merged closely related sequences to remove PCR and sequencing errors. CDR3 sequences were aligned to IMGT reference sequences to assign V, D and J gene segments. Each retained sequence needed at least a six-nucleotide match to both a V gene segment and a J gene segment. A rearrangement was called productive if the CDR3 had no stop codons and remained in frame with V and J, and every other rearrangement was called non-productive. Following IMGT convention, CDR3 was defined as the stretch from the second conserved V-encoded cysteine to the conserved J-encoded phenylalanine. Sequences without an unambiguous match to a single V gene segment were excluded from the earlier analysis of approximately 600 of the donors. An earlier analysis of fewer than 750 of the donors called V segments functional above 56.7% productive rearrangements and segregating when the between-donor standard deviation exceeded 5%. To diagnose cytomegalovirus status from the catalog of TCR beta chain sequences, a statistical classification framework was built. A later analysis assigned V and J genes by comparing TCR nucleotide sequences with IMGT/GENE-DB human TR gene sequences. The TCRdist pipeline was used in a later analysis to assign CDR3 sequences and most-parsimonious VDJ recombination scenarios. A later analysis defined each TCR beta chain by its CDR3 amino acid sequence plus V-gene family, and excluded reads lacking a unique V-gene family. As a way to deal with suspected cross-contamination and a sequencing artifact, a later analysis dropped hundreds of nucleotide sequences that were highly shared and had low generation probability. A later analysis calculated a clonal expansion index for each public chain from normalized within-repertoire ranks of inferred template counts. A later analysis computed generation probabilities with a VDJ recombination model fitted to out-of-frame rearrangements, and checked the results against IGoR. Hypergeometric tests were used in a later analysis to score TCR-TCR, TCR-HLA and TCR-CMV co-occurrence, with a repertoire-size bias correction applied to the TCR pairs. To estimate false discovery rates, a later analysis permuted the HLA or CMV assignments 20 times. In a later analysis, co-occurring TCRs were grouped with DBSCAN, and TCRdist sequence similarity was added when clustering was performed within HLA-allele-positive subsets. For co-occurrence clustering, repertoires with fewer than 30,000 or more than 120,000 public chains were excluded, along with about five repertoires with anomalous nucleotide sharing. As stored in TCRdb, this immuneACCESS dataset retains in-frame rearrangements with V and J assigned. A fraction of the clones does not appear; measured against another copy, unresolved V genes explain less than half of the discrepancy, and the remainder lacks a known reason. Clonal size and the V and J genes are those of that table, whereas D and trimming came from the DNA. The sample table records approximately 170,000 clones; around 78% of these occur just once. 1.5% to 1.9% of the sample goes to the ten largest clones.

On this clone itself: It has no known antigen specificity. Qualities for individual bases were not recorded, and no much larger clone is one base off.

The cohort was made up of 500 to 850 healthy bone marrow donors. At the time of sampling, all cohort members were nominally healthy, though unrecorded immune exposures were likely present. The donor was CMV seronegative and was included in the group of around 320 seronegative cohort members. A peripheral blood sample was collected from each donor, and TCR beta sequencing was performed on peripheral blood mononuclear cells. Genomic DNA extraction from the blood cell samples was performed with the Qiagen DNeasy Blood Extraction Kit. CDR1 and CDR2 are read off the germline V gene as SGHAT and FQNNGV. The CDR3 starts with the cysteine, ends with the phenylalanine, and has 14 residues. Left in the record is the CDR3 DNA by itself, 42 bases read in frame from the first base. Trimming takes 5 bases off V and 3 bases off J; junction bases not matched to a gene: 3. What the study reported, not specific to this receptor: A later analysis reported that several top co-occurrence clusters appeared linked to parvovirus B19, influenza, CMV and Epstein-Barr virus. Broadly in line with IMGT annotations, most TCR beta V segments showed up in productive rearrangements about 87% or about 30% of the time in an earlier analysis of several hundred of the donors. Strong co-occurrence of HLA alleles, especially DR and DQ, made assigning TCR associations to individual alleles difficult. Because HLA typing was unavailable for some donors at each locus, only the typed subset was used in association tests. Three of the identified cytomegalovirus-associated TCR beta chains were confirmed in vitro to be specific for cytomegalovirus antigens. The classifier was reported to diagnose cytomegalovirus status with high specificity and sensitivity in both the original and validation cohorts. A later analysis associated approximately 17,000 TCR beta sequences with specific HLA alleles at a false discovery rate of 0.05. In the study, approximately 160 TCR beta chains were listed as associated with cytomegalovirus. In a later analysis, HLA-associated TCR beta chains showed more clonal expansion and lower generation probabilities than non-associated chains that were equally common. Most TCR sequences were seen in very few donors, while some public TCRs were found in many individuals. In a later analysis, the rate of TCR association differed among HLA loci, with DRB1 alleles having the most associated TCRs and HLA-C alleles having the fewest. Because counts were too low, approximately 18 rarely observed V segments, including chromosome 9 orphons, were excluded from the earlier analysis of around 590 of the donors. A group of highly shared sequence variants was considered likely to be a technical artifact of the sequencing pipeline. Immune exposure information for the cohort was limited to CMV serostatus. In a later genetic analysis, fewer N-insertions in productive TCRs were reported among donors in an Asian-associated ancestry cluster than the roughly 640-donor mean. Linkage disequilibrium might explain the correlated functional status among segregating V segments, but an unknown experimental factor could not be excluded. Some IMGT-functional V segments, including TRBV6-2 and TRBV6-3, could not be told apart with the 87-base-pair reads, so those segments were excluded. A further reported finding was that TCR beta sequences accurately predicted the HLA-A and HLA-B alleles for most subjects in the first cohort. Sequencing depth was assumed to be roughly uniform across donors in the presence/absence analyses, though that assumption may not hold. A later analysis found that most CMV-associated TCR beta chains appeared HLA-restricted, with HLA associations seemingly driven largely by CMV exposure. The authors suggested that the approach could potentially be generalized to other disease states and immunological phenotypes. This cohort had only TCR beta chains sequenced, and the lack of alpha or paired-chain data limited which features could be detected. An association between a missense DCLRE1C variant and V-gene and J-gene trimming of TCR beta chains was found in a later genetic analysis and replicated in an independent cohort.

Material for sequencing was PBMCs. The receptor comes from a man in his forties in good health and CMV-seronegative. The V and J genes are TRBV11-2 and TRBJ2-7; TRBD1 fits 11 bases in the junction. The bases are TGTGCCAGCAGCGTAGGGACAGGGGGCTACGAGCAGTACTTC. This is translated as CASSVGTGGYEQYF.